The 6 T cell receptor beta chains given below trace back to one sample, sequenced in a study of blood T cell repertoires in COVID-19. The assay was immunoSEQ multiplex PCR, and TCRdb's table has in-frame clones only and misses some. The table shows a few hundred thousand clones, with just over 85% occurring only once. Material: PBMCs or T cells enriched from blood (not recorded which). The source is a woman aged 35 to 49 with acute COVID-19.

The chain uses TRBV5-6 and TRBJ1-3, with TRBD1 matching 8 bases. CDR1 is SGHDT, CDR2 YYEEEE, per germline. The CDR3 has 15 amino acids. Germline trimming cut 1 base from V and 8 bases from J; bases unmatched to any gene: 8. As DNA, the CDR3 is TGTGCCAGCAGCTTGTTCGGGACAGGCCGGGACACCATATATTTT. The encoded protein is CASSLFGTGRDTIYF.

This clone was seen a single time. This chain uses TRBV7-9 with TRBJ1-1; 8 nucleotides agree with TRBD1. The V segment lost 2 bases and the J segment 6 bases; nucleotides outside the gene matches: 11. The CDR3 consists of 16 residues. Germline-derived CDR1 and CDR2 are SEHNR and FQNEAQ (reference sequence). The CDR3 DNA sequence: TGTGCCAGCAGCTTATTCGGGACAGGATTACTAGCTGAAGCTTTCTTT. This codes for CASSLFGTGLLAEAFF.

The chain combines TRBV10-1 with TRBJ1-2; D is undetermined. The CDR3 has 16 residues. Germline CDR1 and CDR2: WNHNN and SYGVQD (reference sequence). Between the trimmed V and J ends, which lost 2 bases and 6 bases, there was a span of 19 bases. The CDR3, as DNA: TGCGCCAGCAGTGAGGAGTTTCTAGGAGGGAGAAATGGCTACACCTTC. Translation gives CASSEEFLGGRNGYTF.

J is TRBJ1-6 and V is TRBV10-3; D is ambiguous. Trimming pared 2 bases from V and 5 bases from J, leaving 13 bases between. The CDR3 contains 16 residues. The germline gives CDR1 ENHRY, CDR2 SYGVKD. CDR3 residues: CAISERRSGDNSPLHF. In DNA, the CDR3 is TGTGCCATCAGTGAGCGAAGGTCGGGAGATAATTCACCCCTCCACTTT.

Worth noting for this clone: A junction boundary mismatches the germline segment, possibly from a read error. The chain employs TRBV19 and TRBJ2-2; TRBD2 matches 7 bases. Germline CDR1 LNHDA, CDR2 SQIVND (reference sequence). The CDR3 spans 15 residues. The CDR3 bases are TGTGCCAGTAGCTACAAGCGGGACGGCGTAGGGGCGCTGTTTTTT. It specifies CASSYKRDGVGALFF. The full variable domain, rest sourced from reference TRBV19 and TRBJ2-2, is DGGITQSPKYLFRKEGQNVTLSCEQNLNHDAMYWYRQDPGQGLRLIYYSQIVNDFQKGDIAEGYSVSREKKESFPLTVTSAQKNPTAFYLCASSYKRDGVGALFFGEGSRLTVL.

This chain joins TRBV19 and TRBJ2-2; TRBD2 is a possible D gene (6 bases). The V end was cut by 2 bases, the J end by 0 bases, with 10 bases between. The CDR3 covers 16 residues. Germline V gene sequence: CDR1 LNHDA, CDR2 SQIVND (reference sequence). This CDR3 is CASSIILAPNTGELFF. CDR3 nucleotides: TGTGCCAGTAGTATAATACTAGCTCCGAACACCGGGGAGCTGTTTTTT.